The subject of this entry is one T cell receptor (beta chain). Its specific antigen is unknown. There are no base qualities to consult, and no much larger clone falls within one base. The source of the sample is a study of cytomegalovirus exposure and HLA in healthy donors (dated by TCRdb to about 2017). Background for the entire study: An earlier analysis of roughly 570 of the donors reported about 260 Gb of sequence data and 117 million unique TCR beta sequences obtained from some 170 million T cells. An early release covering 500 to 750 HLA-typed donors comprised approximately 300 gigabases of sequencing data and tens of millions of unique TCR sequences. Among the approximately 400 genotyped donors, roughly 80% belonged to the genetic ancestry cluster associated with self-reported Caucasian donors. The study aimed to test whether cataloging public T cell receptors could reveal signatures of past pathogen exposure. Using immunosequencing, the study profiled T cell repertoires from 550 to 750 subjects and related those repertoires to cytomegalovirus serostatus. Besides the first cohort of approximately 670 subjects, a separate validation cohort made up of some 110 different subjects was used. High-throughput TCR immunosequencing, statistical association of individual TCRs with disease status, and machine learning were combined to predict cytomegalovirus infection status. To study patterns of TCR occurrence, a later analysis re-analyzed previously published TCR beta repertoires from more than 550 donors and added high-resolution HLA genotyping. Rather than drawing on any new phenotypic data, the later analysis identified candidate immune exposures from TCR beta sequences and the way those sequences occurred across donors. In an earlier analysis of 500 to 650 of the donors, high-throughput TCR beta sequencing was used to judge whether each TCR beta V gene segment behaved as functional or pseudogenic. Alongside the repertoire data, information on donor age, sex, ethnicity and CMV serostatus was compiled. A later genetic analysis used genome-wide SNP genotypes for about 65% of the 666 donors, treating that subset as a discovery cohort. All discovery cohort repertoires had been generated using a single sequencing platform. HLA typing included class I and class II loci at four-digit resolution. The number of donors typed differed by locus, with roughly 620-630 for A, B, C, DRB1 and DQB1, around 520 for DQA1, 600 to 610 for DPA1, and roughly 450 for DPB1. Because of strong linkage in the cohort, roughly five DR-DQ haplotypes were treated as single units for association and clustering. On average, 235,054 unique TCR beta nucleotide sequences were sequenced per donor among some 430 genotyped donors of the cohort, with roughly 18% of those sequences being non-productive.

V lost 6 bases and J lost 4 bases, and the count of bases not matched to a germline gene is 3. Based on the germline V gene (reference sequence), the CDR1 and CDR2 sequences are LNHDA and SQIVND. From cysteine to phenylalanine, the CDR3 is 13 amino acids long. CDR3 DNA only is kept here, 39 bases in frame from base 1. Receptor amplification or capture employed the immunoSEQ multiplex PCR assay. For the multiplex PCR, a mixture combining 60 forward primers for TCR Vbeta segments and 13 reverse primers for TCR Jbeta segments was used. Amplification of the CDR3 region of rearranged TCR beta genes was performed with a multiplex PCR assay on genomic DNA. Amplified TCR beta libraries were sequenced as 87-base-pair reads on the Illumina HiSeq System. The authors' analysis ran thus. In a later analysis, around 80 million unique TCR beta chains were counted across the roughly 670 repertoires, and approximately 11 million of these chains were shared by at least two donors. To remove PCR and sequencing errors, raw reads were error-corrected and collapsed into unique sequences using a nearest-neighbor algorithm that merged closely related sequences. To assign V, D and J gene segments, CDR3 sequences were aligned to IMGT reference sequences. For a sequence to be retained, a match of at least six nucleotides to both a V gene segment and a J gene segment was required. A rearrangement was called productive if the CDR3 had no stop codons and remained in frame with V and J, and every other rearrangement was called non-productive. Following IMGT convention, CDR3 was defined as the stretch from the second conserved V-encoded cysteine to the conserved J-encoded phenylalanine. The earlier analysis of some 550 of the donors excluded any sequence lacking an unambiguous match to a single V gene segment. In an earlier analysis of approximately 610 of the donors, V segments were called functional above 56.7% productive rearrangements and were called segregating when the between-donor standard deviation exceeded 5%. A statistical classification framework was developed to diagnose cytomegalovirus status using the catalog of TCR beta chain sequences. V and J gene assignment, in a later analysis, came from comparing TCR nucleotide sequences with IMGT/GENE-DB human TR gene sequences. Using the TCRdist pipeline, a later analysis assigned CDR3 sequences along with most-parsimonious VDJ recombination scenarios. A later analysis defined each TCR beta chain by its CDR3 amino acid sequence plus V-gene family, and excluded reads lacking a unique V-gene family. A later analysis removed roughly 590 highly shared, low-generation-probability nucleotide sequences to deal with suspected cross-contamination and a sequencing artifact. In a later analysis, a clonal expansion index was calculated for each public chain from normalized within-repertoire ranks of inferred template counts. A later analysis computed generation probabilities with a VDJ recombination model fitted to out-of-frame rearrangements, and checked the results against IGoR. A later analysis scored TCR-TCR, TCR-HLA and TCR-CMV co-occurrence with hypergeometric tests, applying a repertoire-size bias correction to TCR pairs. To estimate false discovery rates, a later analysis permuted the HLA or CMV assignments 20 times. A later analysis grouped co-occurring TCRs with DBSCAN, adding TCRdist sequence similarity when clustering within HLA-allele-positive subsets. Co-occurrence clustering excluded repertoires with fewer than 30,000 or more than 120,000 public chains, plus five with anomalous nucleotide sharing. TCRdb holds this immuneACCESS table with in-frame rearrangements only. Some clones are missing; in checked studies, unresolved V genes explain under half, and the rest has no known cause. That table is the source of V, J and clone size, and D and trimming were worked out from the DNA. This sample lists under 250,000 clones; roughly 80% were detected once. The ten largest clones capture 3.8% of the sample.

What the authors observed across the whole study: According to the authors, the approach could potentially be generalized to other disease states and immunological phenotypes. The classifier was reported to diagnose cytomegalovirus status with high specificity and sensitivity in both the original cohort and the validation cohort. Several of the top co-occurrence clusters appeared to be linked to parvovirus B19, influenza, CMV and Epstein-Barr virus, according to a later analysis. Most TCR sequences were seen in very few donors, while some public TCRs were found in many individuals. Only TCR beta chains were sequenced in this cohort, and the absence of alpha or paired-chain data limited detectable features. Specific HLA alleles were associated with roughly 17,000 TCR beta sequences at a false discovery rate of 0.05 in a later analysis. A cluster of highly shared sequence variants was judged likely to be a technical artifact of the sequencing pipeline. Broadly in line with IMGT annotations, most TCR beta V segments showed up in productive rearrangements about 90% or about 30% of the time in an earlier analysis of around 600 of the donors. In vitro tests confirmed that a few of the cytomegalovirus-associated TCR beta chains recognize cytomegalovirus antigens. The 87-base-pair reads could not distinguish some IMGT-functional V segments, including TRBV6-2 and TRBV6-3, so those segments were excluded. Assigning TCR associations to individual alleles was difficult when HLA alleles, especially DR and DQ, strongly co-occurred. For the cohort, immune exposure information was limited to CMV serostatus. The study listed 150 to 200 TCR beta chains as associated with cytomegalovirus. V-gene and J-gene trimming of TCR beta chains was associated with a missense DCLRE1C variant in a later genetic analysis, and the association was replicated in an independent cohort. According to a later genetic analysis, donors in an Asian-associated ancestry cluster had fewer N-insertions in productive TCRs than the approximately 630-donor mean. Because HLA typing was missing for some donors at each locus, association tests included only the typed subset. In a later analysis, the rate of TCR association differed among HLA loci, with DRB1 alleles having the most associated TCRs and HLA-C alleles having the fewest. According to a later analysis, most CMV-associated TCR beta chains appeared to be HLA-restricted, and the HLA associations seemed to be driven largely by CMV exposure. A further reported finding was that TCR beta sequences accurately predicted the HLA-A and HLA-B alleles for most subjects in the first cohort. Roughly uniform sequencing depth across donors was assumed in presence/absence analyses, although this assumption may not hold. Compared with equally common non-associated chains, HLA-associated TCR beta chains in a later analysis were more clonally expanded and had lower generation probabilities. Correlated functional status among segregating V segments might be attributable to linkage disequilibrium, but an unknown experimental factor could not be ruled out. Because counts were too low, seventeen rarely observed V segments, including chromosome 9 orphons, were excluded from the earlier analysis of 587 of the donors.

In total, 500 to 700 healthy bone marrow donors made up the cohort. At the time of sampling, all cohort members were nominally healthy, though unrecorded immune exposures were likely present. The donor was CMV seronegative and was included in the group of about 350 seronegative cohort members. Each donor provided a peripheral blood sample, and peripheral blood mononuclear cells were used for TCR beta sequencing. Genomic DNA extraction from the blood cell samples was performed with the Qiagen DNeasy Blood Extraction Kit. The TCR comes from a male donor in good health and CMV-seronegative. Sequenced sample: PBMCs. In this chain, TRBV19 is recombined with TRBJ2-5, with 9 middle bases fitting TRBD1. The DNA sequence is given as TGTGCCAGTAGGGACAGGGGAAGAGAGACCCAGTACTTC. Its translation reads: CASRDRGRETQYF.